This TCR beta chain was identified during a study of control samples from healthy donors and cancer patients. The CDR3 totals 14 residues. From germline, CDR1 is MNHEY and CDR2 SVGAGI. The J segment lost 5 bases and the V segment lost 6 bases, leaving 6 bases of the junction unmatched. Using immunoSEQ multiplex PCR, the repertoire was profiled, and TCRdb retains in-frame clones only, with some absent. The sample carries approximately 82,000 clones, 85% to 95% recorded once. The material sequenced was blood. The clonotype was recovered from a woman aged 18-29 years in good health. V usage is TRBV6-5 and J usage is TRBJ2-3; 9 bases match TRBD2. The CDR3 here is CASRPGLARDTQYF. CDR3 sequence (DNA): TGTGCCAGCAGGCCGGGACTAGCTAGAGATACGCAGTATTTT.